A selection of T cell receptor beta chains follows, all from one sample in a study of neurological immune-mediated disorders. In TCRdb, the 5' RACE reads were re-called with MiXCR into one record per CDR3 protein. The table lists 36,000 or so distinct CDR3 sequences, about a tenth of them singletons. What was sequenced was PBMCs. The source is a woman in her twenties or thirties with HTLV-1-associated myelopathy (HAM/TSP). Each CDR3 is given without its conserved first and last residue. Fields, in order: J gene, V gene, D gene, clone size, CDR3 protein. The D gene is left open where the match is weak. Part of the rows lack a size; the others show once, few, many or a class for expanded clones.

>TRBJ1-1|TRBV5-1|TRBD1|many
ASSLTGQGDTEAF
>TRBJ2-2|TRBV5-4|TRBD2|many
ASSPPPGTSGVTGELF
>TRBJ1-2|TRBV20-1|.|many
SATGTDNYGYT
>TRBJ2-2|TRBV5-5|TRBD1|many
ASSLGQGDTGELF
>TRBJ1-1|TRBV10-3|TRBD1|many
AISESTGKNTEAF
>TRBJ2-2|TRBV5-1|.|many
ASTPRPLNANTGELF
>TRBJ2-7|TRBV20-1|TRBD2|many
SARDREGEQY
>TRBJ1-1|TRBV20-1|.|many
SARGTELEAF
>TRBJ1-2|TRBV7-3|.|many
ASSPEPLGVDGYT
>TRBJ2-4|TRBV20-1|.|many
SASPLAKNIQY
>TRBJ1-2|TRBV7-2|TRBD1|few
ASSPDRGTYGYT
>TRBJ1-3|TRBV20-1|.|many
SARPSGNTIY
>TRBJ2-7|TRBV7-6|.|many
ASGSGLGNEEQY
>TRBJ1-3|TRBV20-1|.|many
SARSPFPESSGNTIY
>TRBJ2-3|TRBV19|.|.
ASSRLGTDTDTQY
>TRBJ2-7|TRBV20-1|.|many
SASSPGLGYEQY
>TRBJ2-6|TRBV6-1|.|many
ASSVGDSGANVLT
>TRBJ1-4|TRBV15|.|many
ATSMDSNEKLF
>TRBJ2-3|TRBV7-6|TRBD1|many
ASSSGTGDTDTQY
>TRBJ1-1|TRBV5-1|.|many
ASSFMPGMNTEAF
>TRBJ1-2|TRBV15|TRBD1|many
ATSRIWDGDRAPYGYT
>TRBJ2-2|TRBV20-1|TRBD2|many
SAREGVAGGLGTGELF
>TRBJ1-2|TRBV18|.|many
ASSLSGFNNVYGYT
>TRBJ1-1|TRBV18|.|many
ASSPQPGPSAEAF
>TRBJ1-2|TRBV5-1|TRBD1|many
ASSQSGTGAGYT
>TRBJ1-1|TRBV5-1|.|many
ASSSKSTPSEAF
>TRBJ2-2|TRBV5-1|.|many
ASSLRGAGELF
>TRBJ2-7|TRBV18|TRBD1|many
ASSPLPGQGNEQY
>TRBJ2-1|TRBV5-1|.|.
ASSFYICSASLRGGYNEQF
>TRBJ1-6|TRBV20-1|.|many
SANPGGNSPLH
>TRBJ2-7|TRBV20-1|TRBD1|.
SARIRTGPSAEQY
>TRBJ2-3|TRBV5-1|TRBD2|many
ASSLGLAESDTQY
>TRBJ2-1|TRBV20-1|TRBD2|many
SAQDPLAGGKHSYNEQF
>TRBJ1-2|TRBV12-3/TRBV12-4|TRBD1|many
ASSFNLVQGGGYT
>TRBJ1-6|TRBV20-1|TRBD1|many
SATRAGRQGAYNSPLH
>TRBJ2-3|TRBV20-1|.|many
SARGTTRSVPSTDTQY
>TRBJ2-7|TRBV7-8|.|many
ASSLVGEQY
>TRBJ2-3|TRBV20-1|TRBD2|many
SATDPLAGNTDTQY
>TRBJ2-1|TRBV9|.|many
ASSAMTATYNEQF
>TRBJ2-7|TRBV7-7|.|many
ASSLFAGPFYEQY
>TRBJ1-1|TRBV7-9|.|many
ASSIPGQSLNTEAF
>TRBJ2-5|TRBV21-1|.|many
ASSPGVQETQY
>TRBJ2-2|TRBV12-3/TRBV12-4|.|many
ASSLVGTAGELF
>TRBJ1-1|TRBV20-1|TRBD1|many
SAINRGQGTEAF
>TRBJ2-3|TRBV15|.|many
ATSRDRPETDTQY
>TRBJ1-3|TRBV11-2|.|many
ASSLDIGNTIY
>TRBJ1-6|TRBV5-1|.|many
ASSAGAESNSPLH
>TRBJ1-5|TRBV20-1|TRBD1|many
SAIDRAPQPQH
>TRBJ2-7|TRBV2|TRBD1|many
ASRGTGGYSEQY
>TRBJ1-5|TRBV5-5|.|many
ASSLGNPGQPQH